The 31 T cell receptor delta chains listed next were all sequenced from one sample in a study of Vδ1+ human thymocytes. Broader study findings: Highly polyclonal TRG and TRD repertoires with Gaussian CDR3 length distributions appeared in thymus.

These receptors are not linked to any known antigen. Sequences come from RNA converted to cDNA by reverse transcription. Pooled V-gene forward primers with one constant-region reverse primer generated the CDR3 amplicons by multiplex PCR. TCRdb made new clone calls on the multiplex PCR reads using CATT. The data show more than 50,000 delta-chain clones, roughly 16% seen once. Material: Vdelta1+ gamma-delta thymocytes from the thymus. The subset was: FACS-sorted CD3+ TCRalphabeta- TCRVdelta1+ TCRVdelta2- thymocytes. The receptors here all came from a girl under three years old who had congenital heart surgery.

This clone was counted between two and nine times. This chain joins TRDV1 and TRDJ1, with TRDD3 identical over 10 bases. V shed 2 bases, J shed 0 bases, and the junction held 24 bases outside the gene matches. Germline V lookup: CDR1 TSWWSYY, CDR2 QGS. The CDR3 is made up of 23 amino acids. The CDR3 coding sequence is TGTGCTCTTGGGGAAATCGTCTACGTCCTGGGGGATATTCCCACACCACACACCGATAAACTCATCTTT. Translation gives CALGEIVYVLGDIPTPHTDKLIF.

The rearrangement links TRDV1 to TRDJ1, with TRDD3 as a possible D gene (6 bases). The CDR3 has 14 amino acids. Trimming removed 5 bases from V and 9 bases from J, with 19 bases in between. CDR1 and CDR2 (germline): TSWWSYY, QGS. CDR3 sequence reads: CALGKRGSGGELIF. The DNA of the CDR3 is TGTGCTCTTGGGAAGCGTGGTTCCGGGGGAGAACTCATCTTT.

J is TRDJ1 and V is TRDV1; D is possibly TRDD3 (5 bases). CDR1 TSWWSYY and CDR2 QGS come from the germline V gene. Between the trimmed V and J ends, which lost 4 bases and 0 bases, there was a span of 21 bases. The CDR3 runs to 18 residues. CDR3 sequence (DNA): TGTGCTCTTGGGGTCCGCCCCACAACGGGGGGTCACACCGATAAACTCATCTTT. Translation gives CALGVRPTTGGHTDKLIF.

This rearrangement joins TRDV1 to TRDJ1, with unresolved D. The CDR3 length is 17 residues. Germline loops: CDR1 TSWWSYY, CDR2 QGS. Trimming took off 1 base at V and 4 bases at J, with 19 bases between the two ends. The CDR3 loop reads CALGERKTSRAFDKLIF. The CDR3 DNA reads TGTGCTCTTGGGGAACGGAAGACCTCCCGAGCCTTCGATAAACTCATCTTT.

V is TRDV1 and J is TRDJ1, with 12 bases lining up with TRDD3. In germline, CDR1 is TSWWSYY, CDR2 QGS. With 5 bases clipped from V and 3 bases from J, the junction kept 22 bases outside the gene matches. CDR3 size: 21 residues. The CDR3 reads CALGSRWAPSGGYEFSDKLIF. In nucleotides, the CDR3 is TGTGCTCTTGGGTCCCGATGGGCGCCCTCTGGGGGATACGAGTTTTCCGATAAACTCATCTTT.

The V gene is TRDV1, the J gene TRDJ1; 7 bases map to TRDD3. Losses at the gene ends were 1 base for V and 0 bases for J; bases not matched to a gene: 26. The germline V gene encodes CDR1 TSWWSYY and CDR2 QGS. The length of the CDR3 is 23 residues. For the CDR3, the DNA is TGTGCTCTTGGGGAACCGCACCTAAAAAGGGGATATAGTGGAAGATTTTACACCGATAAACTCATCTTT. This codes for CALGEPHLKRGYSGRFYTDKLIF.

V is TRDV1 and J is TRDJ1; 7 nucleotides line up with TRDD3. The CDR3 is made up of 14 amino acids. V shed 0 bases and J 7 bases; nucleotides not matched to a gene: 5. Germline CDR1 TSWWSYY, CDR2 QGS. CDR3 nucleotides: TGTGCTCTTGGGGAACTAACAGCTGGGGGTAAACTCATCTTT. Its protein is CALGELTAGGKLIF.

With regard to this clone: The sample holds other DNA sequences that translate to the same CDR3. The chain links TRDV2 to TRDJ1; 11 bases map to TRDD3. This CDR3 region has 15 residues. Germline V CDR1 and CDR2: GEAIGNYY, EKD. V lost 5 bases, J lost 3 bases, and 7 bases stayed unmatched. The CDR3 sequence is CACGVGDTWPDKLIF. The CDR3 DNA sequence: TGTGCCTGTGGTGTGGGGGATACGTGGCCCGATAAACTCATCTTT.

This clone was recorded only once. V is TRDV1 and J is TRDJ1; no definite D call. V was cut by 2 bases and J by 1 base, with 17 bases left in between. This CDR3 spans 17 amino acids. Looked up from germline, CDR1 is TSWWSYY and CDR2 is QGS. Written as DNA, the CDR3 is TGTGCTCTTGGGGAAGGACTAAATTTCCCCTCCACCGATAAACTCATCTTT. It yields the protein CALGEGLNFPSTDKLIF.

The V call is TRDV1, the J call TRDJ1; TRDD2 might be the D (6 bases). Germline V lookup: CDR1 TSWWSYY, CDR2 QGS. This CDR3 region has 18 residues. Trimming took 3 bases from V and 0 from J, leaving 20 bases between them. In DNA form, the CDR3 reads TGTGCTCTTGGGGAGCTGAGCTCCTACTCCCTTTACACCGATAAACTCATCTTT. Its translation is CALGELSSYSLYTDKLIF.

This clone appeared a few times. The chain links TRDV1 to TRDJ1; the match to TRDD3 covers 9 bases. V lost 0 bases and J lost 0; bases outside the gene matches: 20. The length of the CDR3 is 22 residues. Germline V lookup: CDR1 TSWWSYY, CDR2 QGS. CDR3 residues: CALGELSSRSSTGGQYTDKLIF. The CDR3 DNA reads TGTGCTCTTGGGGAACTATCGAGCAGGAGTTCTACTGGGGGACAGTACACCGATAAACTCATCTTT.

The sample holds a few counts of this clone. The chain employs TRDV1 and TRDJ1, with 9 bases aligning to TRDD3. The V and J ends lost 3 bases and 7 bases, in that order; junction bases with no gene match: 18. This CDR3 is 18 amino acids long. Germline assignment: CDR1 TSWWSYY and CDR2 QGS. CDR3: CALGDVRAVGDKGPKLIF. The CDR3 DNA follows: TGTGCTCTTGGGGACGTACGTGCCGTGGGGGATAAAGGCCCTAAACTCATCTTT.

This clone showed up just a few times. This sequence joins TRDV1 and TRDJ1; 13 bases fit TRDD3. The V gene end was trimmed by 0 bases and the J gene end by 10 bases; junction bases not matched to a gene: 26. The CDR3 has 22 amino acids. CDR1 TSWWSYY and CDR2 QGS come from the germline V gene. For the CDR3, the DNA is TGTGCTCTTGGGGAACTATCCCTTCCTCGTACTGGGGGATACGAAAGTTTCGTTGGACTCATCTTT. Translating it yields CALGELSLPRTGGYESFVGLIF.

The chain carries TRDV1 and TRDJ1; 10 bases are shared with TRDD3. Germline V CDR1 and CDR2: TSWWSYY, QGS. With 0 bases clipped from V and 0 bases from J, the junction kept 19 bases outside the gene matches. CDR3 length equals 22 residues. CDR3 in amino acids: CALGELTRFEGRTGGYTDKLIF. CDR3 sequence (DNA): TGTGCTCTTGGGGAACTAACCCGGTTCGAGGGACGTACTGGGGGATACACCGATAAACTCATCTTT.

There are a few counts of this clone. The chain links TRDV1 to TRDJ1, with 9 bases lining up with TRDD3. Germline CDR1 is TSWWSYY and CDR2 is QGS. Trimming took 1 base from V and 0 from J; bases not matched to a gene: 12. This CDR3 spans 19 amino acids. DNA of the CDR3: TGTGCTCTTGGGGAACACGAAGCCCTTCCTGGGGGATACACCGATAAACTCATCTTT. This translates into CALGEHEALPGGYTDKLIF.

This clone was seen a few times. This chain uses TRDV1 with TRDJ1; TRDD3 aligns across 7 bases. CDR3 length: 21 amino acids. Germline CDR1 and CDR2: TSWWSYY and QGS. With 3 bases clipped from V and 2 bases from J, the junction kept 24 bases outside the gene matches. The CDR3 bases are TGTGCTCTTGGGGACCGCTCCAGGACCTTACTGGGGTTTAAGGGGACCGATAAACTCATCTTT. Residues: CALGDRSRTLLGFKGTDKLIF.

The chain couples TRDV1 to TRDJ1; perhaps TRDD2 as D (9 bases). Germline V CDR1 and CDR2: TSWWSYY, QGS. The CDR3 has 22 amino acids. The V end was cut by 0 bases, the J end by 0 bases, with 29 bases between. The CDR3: CALGELAFLLEWGIEYTDKLIF. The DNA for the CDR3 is TGTGCTCTTGGGGAACTCGCCTTCCTACTTGAGTGGGGGATCGAGTACACCGATAAACTCATCTTT.

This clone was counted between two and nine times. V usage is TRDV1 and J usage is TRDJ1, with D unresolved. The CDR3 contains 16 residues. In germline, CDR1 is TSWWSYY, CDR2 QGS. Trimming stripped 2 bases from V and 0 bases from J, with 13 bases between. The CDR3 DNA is TGTGCTCTTGGGGAAGGTAGCCAAGCCGACACCGATAAACTCATCTTT. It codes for CALGEGSQADTDKLIF.

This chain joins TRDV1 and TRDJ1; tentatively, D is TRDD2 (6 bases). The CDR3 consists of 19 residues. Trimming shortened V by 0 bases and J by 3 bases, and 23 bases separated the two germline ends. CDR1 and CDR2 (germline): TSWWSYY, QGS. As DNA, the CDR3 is TGTGCTCTTGGGGAACTAATCTCCTACCGACAAAGGGGGTCCGATAAACTCATCTTT. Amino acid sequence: CALGELISYRQRGSDKLIF.

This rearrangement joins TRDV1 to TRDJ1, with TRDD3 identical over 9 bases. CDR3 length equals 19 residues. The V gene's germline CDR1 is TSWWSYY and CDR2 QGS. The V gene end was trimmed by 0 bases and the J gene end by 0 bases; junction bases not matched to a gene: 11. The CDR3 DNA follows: TGTGCTCTTGGGGAACTACGGTACTGGGGGAAACAGTACACCGATAAACTCATCTTT. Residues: CALGELRYWGKQYTDKLIF.

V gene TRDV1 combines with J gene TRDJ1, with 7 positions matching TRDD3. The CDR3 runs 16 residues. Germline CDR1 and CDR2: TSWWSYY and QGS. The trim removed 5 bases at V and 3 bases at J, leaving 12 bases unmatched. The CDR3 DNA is TGTGCTCTTGGGAAGGGACACTCTGGGGGTTCCGATAAACTCATCTTT. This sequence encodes CALGKGHSGGSDKLIF.

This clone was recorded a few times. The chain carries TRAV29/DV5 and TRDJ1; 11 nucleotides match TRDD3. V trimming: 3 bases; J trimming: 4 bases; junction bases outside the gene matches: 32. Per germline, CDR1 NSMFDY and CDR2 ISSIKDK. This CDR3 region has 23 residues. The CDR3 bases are TGTGCAGCAACCGGGGCGCCTCGAACTACTTTCATGGGGGATACGCGCCGGAACGATAAACTCATCTTT. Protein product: CAATGAPRTTFMGDTRRNDKLIF.

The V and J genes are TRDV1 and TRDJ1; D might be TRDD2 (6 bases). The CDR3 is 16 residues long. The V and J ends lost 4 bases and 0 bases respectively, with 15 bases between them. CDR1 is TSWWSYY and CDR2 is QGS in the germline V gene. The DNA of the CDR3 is TGTGCTCTTGGGGTCCTACGAGGGGCTTACACCGATAAACTCATCTTT. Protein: CALGVLRGAYTDKLIF.

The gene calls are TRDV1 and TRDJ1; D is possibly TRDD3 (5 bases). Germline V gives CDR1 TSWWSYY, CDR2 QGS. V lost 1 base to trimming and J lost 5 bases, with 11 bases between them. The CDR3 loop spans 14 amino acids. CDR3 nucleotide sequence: TGTGCTCTTGGGGAACCGGGGGGGTATGATAAACTCATCTTT. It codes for CALGEPGGYDKLIF.

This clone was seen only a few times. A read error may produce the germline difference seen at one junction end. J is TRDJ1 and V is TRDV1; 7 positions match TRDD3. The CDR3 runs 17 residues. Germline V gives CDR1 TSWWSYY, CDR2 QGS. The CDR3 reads CALWERGPTGAADKLIF. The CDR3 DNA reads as TGTGCTCTTTGGGAACGGGGACCAACTGGGGCCGCCGATAAACTCATCTTT.

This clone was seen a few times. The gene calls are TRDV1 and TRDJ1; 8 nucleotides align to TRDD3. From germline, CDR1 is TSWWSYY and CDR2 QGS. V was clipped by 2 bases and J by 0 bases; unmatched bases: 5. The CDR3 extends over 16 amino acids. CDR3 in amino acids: CALGETRDTDTDKLIF. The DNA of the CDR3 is TGTGCTCTTGGGGAAACCCGGGATACGGACACCGATAAACTCATCTTT.

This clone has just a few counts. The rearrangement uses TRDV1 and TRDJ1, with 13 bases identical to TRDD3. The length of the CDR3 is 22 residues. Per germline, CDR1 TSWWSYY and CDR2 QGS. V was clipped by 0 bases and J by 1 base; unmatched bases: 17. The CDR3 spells CALGELAVRRNWGIRLTDKLIF. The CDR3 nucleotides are TGTGCTCTTGGGGAACTCGCTGTGAGAAGGAACTGGGGGATACGACTCACCGATAAACTCATCTTT.

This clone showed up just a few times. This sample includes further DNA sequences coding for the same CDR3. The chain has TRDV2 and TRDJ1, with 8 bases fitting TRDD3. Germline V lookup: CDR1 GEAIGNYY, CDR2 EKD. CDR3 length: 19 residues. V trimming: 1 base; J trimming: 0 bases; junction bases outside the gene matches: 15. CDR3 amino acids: CACDTPILYTGGYTDKLIF. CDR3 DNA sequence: TGTGCCTGTGACACACCAATACTGTATACTGGGGGGTACACCGATAAACTCATCTTT.

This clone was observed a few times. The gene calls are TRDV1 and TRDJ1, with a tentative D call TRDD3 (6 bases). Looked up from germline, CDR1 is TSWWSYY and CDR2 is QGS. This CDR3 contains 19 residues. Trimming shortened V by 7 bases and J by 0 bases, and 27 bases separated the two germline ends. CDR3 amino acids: CALVHPAWGASLYTDKLIF. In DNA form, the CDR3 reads TGTGCTCTTGTACACCCAGCTTGGGGGGCCAGCTTGTACACCGATAAACTCATCTTT.

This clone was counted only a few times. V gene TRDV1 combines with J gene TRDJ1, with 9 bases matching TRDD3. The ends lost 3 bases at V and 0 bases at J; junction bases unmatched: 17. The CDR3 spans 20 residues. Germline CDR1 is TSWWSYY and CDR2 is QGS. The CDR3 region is CALGDPCAGGILPYTDKLIF. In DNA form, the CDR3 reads TGTGCTCTTGGGGACCCATGCGCGGGGGGGATACTCCCGTACACCGATAAACTCATCTTT.

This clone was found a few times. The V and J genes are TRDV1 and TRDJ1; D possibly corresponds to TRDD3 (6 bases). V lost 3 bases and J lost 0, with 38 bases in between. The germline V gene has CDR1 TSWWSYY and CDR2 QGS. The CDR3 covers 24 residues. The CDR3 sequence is CALGEPAGPGDPNPVLRNTDKLIF. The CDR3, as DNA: TGTGCTCTTGGGGAGCCGGCCGGGCCTGGGGATCCTAACCCTGTTCTAAGAAACACCGATAAACTCATCTTT.